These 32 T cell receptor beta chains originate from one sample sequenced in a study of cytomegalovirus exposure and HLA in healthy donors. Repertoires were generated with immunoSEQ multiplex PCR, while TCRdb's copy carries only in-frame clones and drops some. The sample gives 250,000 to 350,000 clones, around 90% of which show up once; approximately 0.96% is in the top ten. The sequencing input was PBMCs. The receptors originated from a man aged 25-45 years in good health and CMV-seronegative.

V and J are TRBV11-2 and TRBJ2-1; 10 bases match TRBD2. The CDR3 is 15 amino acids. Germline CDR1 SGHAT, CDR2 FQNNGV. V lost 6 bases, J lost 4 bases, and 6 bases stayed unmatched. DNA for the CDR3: TGTGCCAGCAGGCCTCTAGCGGGGGCTTACAATGAGCAGTTCTTC. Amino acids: CASRPLAGAYNEQFF.

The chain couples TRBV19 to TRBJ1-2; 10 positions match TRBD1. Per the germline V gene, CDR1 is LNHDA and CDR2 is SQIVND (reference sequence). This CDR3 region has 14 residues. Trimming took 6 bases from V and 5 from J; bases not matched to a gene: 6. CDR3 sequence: CASRSTGGRYGYTF. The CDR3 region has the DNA TGTGCCAGTAGATCGACAGGGGGCCGGTATGGCTACACCTTC. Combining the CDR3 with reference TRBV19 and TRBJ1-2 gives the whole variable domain DGGITQSPKYLFRKEGQNVTLSCEQNLNHDAMYWYRQDPGQGLRLIYYSQIVNDFQKGDIAEGYSVSREKKESFPLTVTSAQKNPTAFYLCASRSTGGRYGYTFGSGTRLTVV.

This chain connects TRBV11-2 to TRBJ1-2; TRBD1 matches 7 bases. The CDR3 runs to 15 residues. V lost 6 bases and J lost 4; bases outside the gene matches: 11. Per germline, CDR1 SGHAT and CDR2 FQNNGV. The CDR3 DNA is TGTGCCAGCAGACTTGTCCCGGGACAGAGCTATGGCTACACCTTC. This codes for CASRLVPGQSYGYTF.

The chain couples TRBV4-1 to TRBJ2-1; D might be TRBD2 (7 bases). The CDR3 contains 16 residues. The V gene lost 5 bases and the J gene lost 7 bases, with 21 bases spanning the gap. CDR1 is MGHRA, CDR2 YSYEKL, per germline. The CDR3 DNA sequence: TGCGCCAGCAGCAGATTCGGGGGGCCCGAGAGAAATGAGCAGTTCTTC. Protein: CASSRFGGPERNEQFF.

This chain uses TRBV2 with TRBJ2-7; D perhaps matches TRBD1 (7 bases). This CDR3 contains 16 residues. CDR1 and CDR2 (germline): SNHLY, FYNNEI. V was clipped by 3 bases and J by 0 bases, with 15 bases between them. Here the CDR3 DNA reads TGTGCCAGCAGTGAGCCAGGAGGGACAGCCTCCTACGAGCAGTACTTC. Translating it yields CASSEPGGTASYEQYF.

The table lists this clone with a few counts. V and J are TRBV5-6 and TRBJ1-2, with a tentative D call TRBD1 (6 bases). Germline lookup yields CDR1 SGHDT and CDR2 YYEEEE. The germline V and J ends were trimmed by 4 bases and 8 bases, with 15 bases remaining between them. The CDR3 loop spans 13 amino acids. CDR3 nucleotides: TGTGCCAGCAGCGCGTCAGGGGTAGAGGGCTACACCTTC. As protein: CASSASGVEGYTF.

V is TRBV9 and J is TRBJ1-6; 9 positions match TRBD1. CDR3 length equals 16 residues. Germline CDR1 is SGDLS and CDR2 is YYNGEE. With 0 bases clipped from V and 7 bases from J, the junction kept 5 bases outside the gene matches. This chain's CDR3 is CASSVGQGGYNSPLHF. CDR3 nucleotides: TGTGCCAGCAGCGTAGGACAGGGGGGGTACAATTCACCCCTCCACTTT.

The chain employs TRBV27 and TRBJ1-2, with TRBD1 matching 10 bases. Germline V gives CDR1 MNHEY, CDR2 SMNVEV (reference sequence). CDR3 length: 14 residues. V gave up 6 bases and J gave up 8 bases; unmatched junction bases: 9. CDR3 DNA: TGTGCCAGCAGAGGACAGGGGGTAATATGGGGCTACACCTTC. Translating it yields CASRGQGVIWGYTF.

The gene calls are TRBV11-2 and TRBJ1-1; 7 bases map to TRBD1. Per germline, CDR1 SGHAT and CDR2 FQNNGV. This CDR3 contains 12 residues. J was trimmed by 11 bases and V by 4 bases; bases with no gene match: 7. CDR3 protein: CASSWTGTEAFF. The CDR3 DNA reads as TGTGCCAGCAGCTGGACCGGGACAGAGGCTTTCTTT.

The CDR3 sequence is CASSSDRHPPEAFF. The CDR3 DNA is TGTGCCAGCAGTTCCGACCGACATCCACCCGAAGCTTTCTTT. The gene calls are TRBV6-5 and TRBJ1-1; no reliable D call. The CDR3 is 14 residues long. Germline-derived CDR1 and CDR2 are MNHEY and SVGAGI. Trimming took 4 bases from V and 8 from J, leaving 17 bases between them.

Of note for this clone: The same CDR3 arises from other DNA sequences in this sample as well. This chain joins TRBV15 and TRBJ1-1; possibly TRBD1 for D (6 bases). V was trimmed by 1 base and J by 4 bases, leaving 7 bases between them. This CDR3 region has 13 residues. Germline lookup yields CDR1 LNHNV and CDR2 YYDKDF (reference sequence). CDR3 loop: CATSRVGGTEAFF. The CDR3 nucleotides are TGTGCCACCAGCAGAGTAGGGGGCACTGAAGCTTTCTTT.

CDR3: CASSQEGSGYNEQFF. DNA of the CDR3: TGTGCCAGCAGCCAAGAAGGGTCGGGGTACAATGAGCAGTTCTTC. The chain joins TRBV4-2 to TRBJ2-1; tentatively, D is TRBD2 (5 bases). CDR1 LGHNA and CDR2 YNFKEQ come from the germline V gene. V was cut by 0 bases and J by 4 bases, with 10 bases left in between. This CDR3 contains 15 residues.

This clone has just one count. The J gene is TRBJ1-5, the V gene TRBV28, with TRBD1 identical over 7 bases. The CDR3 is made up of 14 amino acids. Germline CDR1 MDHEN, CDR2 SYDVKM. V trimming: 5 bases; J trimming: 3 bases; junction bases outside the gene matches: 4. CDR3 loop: CASSRTGLNQPQHF. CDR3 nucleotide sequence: TGTGCCAGCAGTCGGACAGGACTCAATCAGCCCCAGCATTTT.

The CDR3 reads CASSFSPRADTQYF. CDR3 nucleotides: TGTGCCAGCAGTTTTTCCCCGAGGGCGGATACGCAGTATTTT. This rearrangement joins TRBV6-5 to TRBJ2-3; the D gene is possibly TRBD2 (5 bases). With 4 bases removed from V and 6 bases from J, the gap between germline ends came to 14 bases. Germline assignment: CDR1 MNHEY and CDR2 SVGAGI. The CDR3 is 14 amino acids.

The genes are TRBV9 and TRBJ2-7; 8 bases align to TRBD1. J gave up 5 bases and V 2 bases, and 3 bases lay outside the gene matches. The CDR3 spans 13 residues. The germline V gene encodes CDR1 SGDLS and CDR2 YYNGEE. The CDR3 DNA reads TGTGCCAGCAGCGTCGGACAGGGCGACGAGCAGTACTTC. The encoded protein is CASSVGQGDEQYF. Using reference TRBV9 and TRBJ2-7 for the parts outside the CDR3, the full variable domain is DSGVTQTPKHLITATGQRVTLRCSPRSGDLSVYWYQQSLDQGLQFLIQYYNGEERAKGNILERFSAQQFPDLHSELNLSSLELGDSALYFCASSVGQGDEQYFGPGTRLTVT.

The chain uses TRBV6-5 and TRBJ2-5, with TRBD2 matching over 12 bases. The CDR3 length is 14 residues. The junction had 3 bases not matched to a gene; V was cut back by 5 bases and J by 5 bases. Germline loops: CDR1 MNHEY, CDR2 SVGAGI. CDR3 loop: CASSPSGGAETQYF. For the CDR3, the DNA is TGTGCCAGCAGTCCTAGCGGGGGGGCGGAGACCCAGTACTTC.

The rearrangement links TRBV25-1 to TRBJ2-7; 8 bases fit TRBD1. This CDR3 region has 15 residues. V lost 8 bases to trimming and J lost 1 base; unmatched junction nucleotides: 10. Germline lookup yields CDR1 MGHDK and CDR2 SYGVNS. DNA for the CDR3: TGTGCCAGCGGCCAGGCCGGGACAGGATCCTACGAGCAGTACTTC. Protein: CASGQAGTGSYEQYF.

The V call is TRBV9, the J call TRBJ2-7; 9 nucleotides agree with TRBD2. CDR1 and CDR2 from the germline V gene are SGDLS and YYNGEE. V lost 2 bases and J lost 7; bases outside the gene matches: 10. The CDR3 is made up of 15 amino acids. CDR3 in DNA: TGTGCCAGCAGCGTGTCCCCAGCGGGGGGTCGGGAGCAGTACTTC. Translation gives CASSVSPAGGREQYF.

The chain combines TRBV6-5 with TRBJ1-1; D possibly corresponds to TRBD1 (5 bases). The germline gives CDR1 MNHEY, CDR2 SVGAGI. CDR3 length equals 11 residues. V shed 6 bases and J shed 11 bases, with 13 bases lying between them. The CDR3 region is CASSREGDAFF. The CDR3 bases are TGTGCCAGCAGCCGAGAAGGGGATGCTTTCTTT.

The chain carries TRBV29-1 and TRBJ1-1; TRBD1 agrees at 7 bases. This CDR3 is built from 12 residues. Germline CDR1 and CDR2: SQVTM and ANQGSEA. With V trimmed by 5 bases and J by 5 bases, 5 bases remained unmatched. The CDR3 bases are TGCAGCGTTCTGACAGGGAGGACTGAAGCTTTCTTT. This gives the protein CSVLTGRTEAFF.

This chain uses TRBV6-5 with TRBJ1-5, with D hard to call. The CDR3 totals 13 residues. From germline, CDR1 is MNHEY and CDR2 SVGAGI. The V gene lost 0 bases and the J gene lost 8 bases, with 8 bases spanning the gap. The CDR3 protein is CASSYSYSEPQHF. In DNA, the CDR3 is TGTGCCAGCAGTTACTCCTATTCGGAGCCCCAGCATTTT.

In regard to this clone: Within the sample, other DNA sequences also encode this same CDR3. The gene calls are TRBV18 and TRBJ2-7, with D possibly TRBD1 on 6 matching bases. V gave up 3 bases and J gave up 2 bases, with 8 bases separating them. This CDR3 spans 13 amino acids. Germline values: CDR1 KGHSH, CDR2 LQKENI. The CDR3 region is CASSPGQTYEQYF. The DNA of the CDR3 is TGTGCCAGCTCACCGGGACAAACCTACGAGCAGTACTTC.

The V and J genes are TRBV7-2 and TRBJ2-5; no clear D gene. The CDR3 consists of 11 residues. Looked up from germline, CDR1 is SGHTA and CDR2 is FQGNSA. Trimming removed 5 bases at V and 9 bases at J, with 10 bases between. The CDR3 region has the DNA TGTGCCAGCAGCCCCGGCCGGGCCCAGTACTTC. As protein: CASSPGRAQYF.

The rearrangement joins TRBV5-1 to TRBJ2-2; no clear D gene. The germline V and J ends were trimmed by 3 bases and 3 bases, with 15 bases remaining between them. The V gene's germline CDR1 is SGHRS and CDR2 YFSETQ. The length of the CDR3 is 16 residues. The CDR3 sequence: CASSSIRTVDTGELFF. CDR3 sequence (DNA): TGCGCCAGCAGCTCGATACGTACGGTGGACACCGGGGAGCTGTTTTTT.

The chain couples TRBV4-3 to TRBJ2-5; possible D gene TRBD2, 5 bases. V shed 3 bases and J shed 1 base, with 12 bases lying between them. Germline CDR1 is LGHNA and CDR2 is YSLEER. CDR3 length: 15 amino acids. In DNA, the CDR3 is TGCGCCAGCAGCCAGGGCTGGAGGAGCCAAGAGACCCAGTACTTC. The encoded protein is CASSQGWRSQETQYF.

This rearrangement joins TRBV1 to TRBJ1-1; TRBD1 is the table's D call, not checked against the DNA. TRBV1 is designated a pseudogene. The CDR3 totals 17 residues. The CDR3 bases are TGCACCAGCAGCCAAAGTCAGGGGGCGCGAGCTGACACTGAAGCTTTCTTT. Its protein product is CTSSQSQGARADTEAFF.

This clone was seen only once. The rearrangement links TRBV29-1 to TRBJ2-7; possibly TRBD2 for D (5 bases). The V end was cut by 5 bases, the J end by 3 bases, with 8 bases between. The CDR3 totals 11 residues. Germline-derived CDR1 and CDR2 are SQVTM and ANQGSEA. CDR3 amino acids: CSVTGFYEQYF. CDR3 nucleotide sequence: TGCAGCGTTACGGGGTTCTACGAGCAGTACTTC.

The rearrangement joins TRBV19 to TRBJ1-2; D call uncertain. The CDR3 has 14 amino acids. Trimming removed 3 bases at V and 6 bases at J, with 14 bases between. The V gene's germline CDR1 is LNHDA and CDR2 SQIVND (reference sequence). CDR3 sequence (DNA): TGTGCCAGTAGTATGCTAGTGGCGGTGAATGGCTACACCTTC. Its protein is CASSMLVAVNGYTF.

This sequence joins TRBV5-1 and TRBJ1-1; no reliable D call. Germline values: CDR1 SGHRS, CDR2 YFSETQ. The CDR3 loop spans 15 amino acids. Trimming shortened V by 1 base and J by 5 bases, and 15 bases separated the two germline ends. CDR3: CASSLTGPGETEAFF. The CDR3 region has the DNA TGCGCCAGCAGCTTGACCGGGCCCGGGGAGACTGAAGCTTTCTTT.

The CDR3 nucleotides are TGTGCCTGGACGCCAGACTCTGGGGCCAACGTCCTGACTTTC. This encodes CAWTPDSGANVLTF. V is TRBV30 and J is TRBJ2-6, with D unresolved. The V end was cut by 4 bases, the J end by 0 bases, with 7 bases between. CDR1 and CDR2 (germline): GTSNPN, SVGIG (reference sequence). The CDR3 is 14 residues long. Complete variable domain (other parts from reference TRBV30 and TRBJ2-6): SQTIHQWPATLVQPVGSPLSLECTVEGTSNPNLYWYRQAAGRGLQLLFYSVGIGQISSEVPQNLSASRPQDRQFILSSKKLLLSDSGFYLCAWTPDSGANVLTFGAGSRLTVL.

CDR3 bases: TGTGCCAGCAGGAGGGACAGGGATGGCGAGCAGTACTTC. Protein sequence: CASRRDRDGEQYF. The chain is built from TRBV7-9 and TRBJ2-7; 9 nucleotides align to TRBD1. Unmatched junction bases numbered 6, after V lost 6 bases and J lost 6 bases. The CDR3 covers 13 residues. Germline lookup yields CDR1 SEHNR and CDR2 FQNEAQ (reference sequence).

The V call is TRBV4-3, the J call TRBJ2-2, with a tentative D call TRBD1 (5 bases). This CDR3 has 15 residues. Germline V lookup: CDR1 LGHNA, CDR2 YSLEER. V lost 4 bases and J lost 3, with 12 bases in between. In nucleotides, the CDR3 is TGCGCCAGCAGCCTAGGGGAAGTCGACACCGGGGAGCTGTTTTTT. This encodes CASSLGEVDTGELFF.